This entry lists 20 T cell receptor beta chains sequenced from one sample in a study of beta chain features in type 1 diabetes (dated by TCRdb to 2017 to 2018). The library came from the immunoSEQ multiplex PCR assay. The entire isolated RNA was reverse transcribed using the High Capacity cDNA Reverse Transcription Kit, and thus expressed TCRB transcripts were sequenced. As stored in TCRdb, this immuneACCESS dataset retains in-frame rearrangements with V and J assigned. A fraction of the clones does not appear; measured against another copy, unresolved V genes explain less than half of the discrepancy, and the remainder lacks a known reason. The sample table shows some 220,000 clones, and roughly a tenth are seen once. The ten largest account for over 1% of the sample. Sequences were obtained from central memory CD4+ T cells from blood. The receptors derive from a man younger than 35 in good health.

This clone turned up a few times. The CDR3 sequence is CASSQRGPGNTIYF. The CDR3 bases are TGCGCCAGCAGCCAGAGGGGGCCTGGAAACACCATATATTTT. The chain has TRBV4-3 and TRBJ1-3; TRBD1 aligns across 7 bases. The junction had 1 base not matched to a gene; V was cut back by 3 bases and J by 2 bases. Germline V gene data show CDR1 as LGHNA and CDR2 as YSLEER. There are 14 residues in the CDR3.

This clone was seen more than once but under ten times. The chain couples TRBV10-1 to TRBJ2-1; TRBD1 matches 8 bases. Trimming cost V 2 bases and J 0 bases; bases outside gene matches: 3. The CDR3 length is 16 residues. CDR1 and CDR2 from the germline V gene are WNHNN and SYGVQD (reference sequence). CDR3 residues: CASSEGQGDSYNEQFF. The CDR3 DNA sequence: TGCGCCAGCAGTGAGGGACAGGGAGACTCCTACAATGAGCAGTTCTTC.

The J gene is TRBJ1-4, the V gene TRBV4-2, with a weak D call TRBD1 (6 bases). Trimming took 5 bases from V and 3 from J, leaving 13 bases between them. The CDR3 spans 15 residues. Germline V lookup: CDR1 LGHNA, CDR2 YNFKEQ. The CDR3 DNA is TGTGCCAGCAGCTACACCCAGGGGTCTAATGAAAAACTGTTTTTT. Its translation is CASSYTQGSNEKLFF.

A few counts support this clone. V usage is TRBV30 and J usage is TRBJ2-3; D remains ambiguous. The CDR3 is 14 residues long. Trimming removed 0 bases at V and 0 bases at J, with 7 bases between. The germline V gene has CDR1 GTSNPN and CDR2 SVGIG (reference sequence). The CDR3 loop is CAWSVAQSTDTQYF. The DNA for the CDR3 is TGTGCCTGGAGTGTGGCACAAAGCACAGATACGCAGTATTTT.

The rearrangement uses TRBV5-1 and TRBJ2-1; D is ambiguous. The CDR3 has 16 residues. The germline CDR1 and CDR2 sequences are SGHRS and YFSETQ. V was clipped by 3 bases and J by 1 base, with 14 bases between them. CDR3: CASSWTEASSYNEQFF. The CDR3 DNA reads as TGCGCCAGCAGCTGGACGGAAGCGAGTTCCTACAATGAGCAGTTCTTC. Drawing the rest from reference TRBV5-1 and TRBJ2-1, the complete variable domain is KAGVTQTPRYLIKTRGQQVTLSCSPISGHRSVSWYQQTPGQGLQFLFEYFSETQRNKGNFPGRFSGRQFSNSRSEMNVSTLELGDSALYLCASSWTEASSYNEQFFGPGTRLTVL.

The chain has TRBV30 and TRBJ2-5, with TRBD1 identical over 7 bases. Germline CDR1 reads GTSNPN; CDR2 reads SVGIG (reference sequence). V lost 4 bases and J lost 11; bases outside the gene matches: 10. The CDR3 extends over 12 amino acids. In DNA form, the CDR3 reads TGTGCCTGGAACAGGGGAGCGACGGGGCAGTACTTC. This encodes CAWNRGATGQYF.

This clone was counted between two and nine times. The V call is TRBV28, the J call TRBJ2-4, with 7 nucleotides matching TRBD1. The CDR3 is 15 amino acids. Germline-derived CDR1 and CDR2 are MDHEN and SYDVKM. V gave up 5 bases and J gave up 8 bases; unmatched junction bases: 12. CDR3: CASSAPGGERDIQYF. The CDR3 DNA is TGTGCCAGCAGTGCACCAGGGGGAGAACGGGACATTCAGTACTTC.

This clone occurred many times. V is TRBV7-9 and J is TRBJ2-7; the match to TRBD2 covers 10 bases. The CDR3 consists of 15 residues. CDR1 SEHNR and CDR2 FQNEAQ come from the germline V gene (reference sequence). V was clipped by 3 bases and J by 6 bases; unmatched bases: 8. CDR3 loop: CASSLSLAGVSEQYF. CDR3 nucleotides: TGTGCCAGCAGCTTGAGTCTAGCGGGAGTTTCCGAGCAGTACTTC. Variable domain in full (rest from reference TRBV7-9 and TRBJ2-7): DTGVSQNPRHKITKRGQNVTFRCDPISEHNRLYWYRQTLGQGPEFLTYFQNEAQLEKSRLLSDRFSAERPKGSFSTLEIQRTEQGDSAMYLCASSLSLAGVSEQYFGPGTRLTVT.

This clone was detected a few times. J is TRBJ2-1 and V is TRBV9; no firm D call. The CDR3 consists of 13 residues. V was clipped by 2 bases and J by 4 bases, with 7 bases between them. Germline values: CDR1 SGDLS, CDR2 YYNGEE. CDR3 DNA: TGTGCCAGCAGCGTCTACGGATACAATGAGCAGTTCTTC. Protein: CASSVYGYNEQFF.

This clone was seen more than once but under ten times. The chain employs TRBV7-8 and TRBJ2-1, with D possibly being TRBD1 (5 bases). Trimming left V 4 bases short and J 6 bases short, with 19 bases between. The CDR3 spans 16 residues. Germline values: CDR1 SGHVS, CDR2 FQNEAQ. The DNA of the CDR3 is TGTGCCAGCAGCTCCCTGACGATACTCAGGGTCAATGAGCAGTTCTTC. Its translation is CASSSLTILRVNEQFF.

The CDR3 reads CASSPSATGELFF. CDR3 nucleotide sequence: TGTGCCAGCAGCCCATCAGCCACCGGGGAGCTGTTTTTT. The V call is TRBV7-3, the J call TRBJ2-2; D is uncertain. The CDR3 is made up of 13 amino acids. V was pared by 5 bases and J by 4 bases, with 8 bases between. Germline V gene sequence: CDR1 SGHTA, CDR2 FQGTGA.

The chain combines TRBV29-1 with TRBJ1-2; 10 positions match TRBD1. J was trimmed by 2 bases and V by 6 bases; bases with no gene match: 3. The CDR3 spans 13 residues. The V gene's germline CDR1 is SQVTM and CDR2 ANQGSEA. The CDR3 region has the DNA TGCAGCGTAGGGACAGGGGACAACTATGGCTACACCTTC. It yields the protein CSVGTGDNYGYTF.

The chain has TRBV29-1 and TRBJ1-2, with D maybe TRBD1 (5 bases). V gave up 4 bases and J gave up 3 bases, with 12 bases separating them. The CDR3 extends over 13 amino acids. The germline CDR1 and CDR2 sequences are SQVTM and ANQGSEA. Here the CDR3 reads CSVGAGVDYGYTF. The DNA of the CDR3 is TGCAGCGTTGGCGCGGGGGTGGACTATGGCTACACCTTC.

The chain uses TRBV12-5 and TRBJ2-1; TRBD2 matches 13 bases. This CDR3 spans 15 amino acids. Per germline, CDR1 LGHNT and CDR2 FRNRAP. J lost 8 bases, V lost 6 bases, and 7 bases had no gene match. In DNA, the CDR3 is TGTGCTAGTGGGAGGACTAGCGGGAGACCCCATGAGCAGTTCTTC. This sequence encodes CASGRTSGRPHEQFF.

This clone was seen a handful of times. The chain joins TRBV16 to TRBJ2-7; D remains unclear. V lost 0 bases and J lost 1, with 7 bases in between. Germline lookup yields CDR1 KGHSY and CDR2 FQNENV. The CDR3 is 14 amino acids. CDR3 residues: CASSQSAQSYEQYF. In DNA form, the CDR3 reads TGTGCCAGCAGCCAATCGGCACAGTCCTACGAGCAGTACTTC.

In its sample, this clone was seen a few times. The chain couples TRBV29-1 to TRBJ2-1; possible D gene TRBD1, 6 bases. The CDR3 loop spans 14 amino acids. CDR1 and CDR2 from the germline V gene are SQVTM and ANQGSEA. The V end lost 5 bases, the J end lost 9 bases, and 20 bases lay between the germline ends. CDR3 in amino acids: CSVRRSQGFGEQFF. The DNA of the CDR3 is TGCAGCGTTCGAAGGTCGCAGGGGTTTGGTGAGCAGTTCTTC.

This clone was seen more than once but under ten times. The chain couples TRBV11-2 to TRBJ2-5, with 9 bases identical to TRBD2. This CDR3 is 16 amino acids long. Trimming removed 1 base from V and 5 bases from J; junction bases left unmatched: 8. Germline assignment: CDR1 SGHAT and CDR2 FQNNGV. This CDR3 reads CASSLGVAGADETQYF. CDR3 DNA: TGTGCCAGCAGCTTAGGGGTAGCGGGAGCGGACGAGACCCAGTACTTC.

The chain joins TRBV4-2 to TRBJ1-4; D gene ambiguous. The CDR3 has 15 residues. Per germline, CDR1 LGHNA and CDR2 YNFKEQ. The V end lost 0 bases, the J end lost 4 bases, and 9 bases lay between the germline ends. In nucleotides, the CDR3 is TGTGCCAGCAGCCAAGAGAGCCGGGATAATGAAAAACTGTTTTTT. Translation gives CASSQESRDNEKLFF.

This clone has more than one count but fewer than ten. The chain joins TRBV30 to TRBJ1-5; perhaps TRBD1 as D (5 bases). The V end lost 5 bases, the J end lost 4 bases, and 15 bases lay between the germline ends. CDR3 length: 14 residues. Germline V gene lookup returns CDR1 GTSNPN and CDR2 SVGIG (reference sequence). The CDR3 protein is CAWAKGRSNQPQHF. The CDR3, as DNA: TGTGCCTGGGCGAAGGGGAGGAGTAATCAGCCCCAGCATTTT. Supplemented by reference TRBV30 and TRBJ1-5, the full variable domain reads SQTIHQWPATLVQPVGSPLSLECTVEGTSNPNLYWYRQAAGRGLQLLFYSVGIGQISSEVPQNLSASRPQDRQFILSSKKLLLSDSGFYLCAWAKGRSNQPQHFGDGTRLSIL.

This clone was counted only a few times. This same CDR3 is encoded by further DNA sequences in the sample. The rearrangement links TRBV18 to TRBJ2-7, with 15 nucleotides matching TRBD2. J gave up 0 bases and V 4 bases, and 4 bases lay outside the gene matches. This CDR3 spans 17 amino acids. The germline V gene encodes CDR1 KGHSH and CDR2 LQKENI. CDR3 in DNA: TGTGCCAGCTCACAGGGACTAGCGGGGGGTAGCTCCTACGAGCAGTACTTC. Its protein product is CASSQGLAGGSSYEQYF.